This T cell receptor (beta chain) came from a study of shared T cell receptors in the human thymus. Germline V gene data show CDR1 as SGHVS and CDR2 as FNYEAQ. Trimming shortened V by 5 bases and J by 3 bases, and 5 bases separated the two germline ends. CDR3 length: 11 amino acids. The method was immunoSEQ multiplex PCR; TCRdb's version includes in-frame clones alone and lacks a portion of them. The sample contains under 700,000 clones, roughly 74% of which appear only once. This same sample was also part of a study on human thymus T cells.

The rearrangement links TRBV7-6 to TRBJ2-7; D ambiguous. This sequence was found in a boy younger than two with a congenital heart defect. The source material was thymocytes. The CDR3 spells CASSPHYEQYF. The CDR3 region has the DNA TGTGCCAGCAGCCCCCACTACGAGCAGTACTTC.